The clone carrying this T cell receptor beta chain was seen at least ten times. Its target is unknown. Diagnosis relied on clinical symptoms, serum thyroxine and TRAb, thyroid ultrasound and orbital computed tomography. The PBMCs were taken from approximately 9.7 ml of fresh peripheral blood. Regions amplified from RNA transcripts were the TCR beta CDR3 regions. First-round RT-PCR targeting the TCR CDR3 was performed with the HTBI primer set. TCRdb reanalysed the multiplex PCR reads using MiXCR and keeps one entry per CDR3 protein. This table has hundreds of thousands of distinct CDR3 sequences, less than 25% appearing once. The record originates from a study of T cells in Graves' hyperthyroidism and ophthalmopathy. General study findings and limits: Before onset, by a median of around 6.1 months, the model predicted ophthalmopathy. Stable hyperthyroidism was told apart from ophthalmopathy by a model built on 13 V-J features.

The clonotype was recovered from a woman in her twenties or thirties with Graves' ophthalmopathy. Sequenced material: blood.

The DNA of the CDR3 is TGTGCCTGGAGTCCTACAAGGATGACAGGGGCCACTGAAGCTTTCTTT. This sequence encodes CAWSPTRMTGATEAFF. V usage is TRBV30 and J usage is TRBJ1-1; 8 bases are a match to TRBD1. CDR3 length: 16 amino acids. The germline CDR1 and CDR2 sequences are GTSNPN and SVGIG (reference sequence). After removal of 2 bases from V and 4 bases from J, the junction contained 12 bases not matched to a gene.